This is a list of T cell receptor beta chains from one sample in a study of blood T cell repertoires in COVID-19. Assay: immunoSEQ multiplex PCR; the TCRdb copy retains only in-frame clones and omits some. This table has about 150,000 clones, around 84% appearing once. Sequenced: PBMCs or T cells enriched from blood (not recorded which). The receptors here all came from a woman aged 45-65 years who had recovered from COVID-19. CDR3s include the opening cysteine and the closing phenylalanine or tryptophan. A D gene is named only where the DNA matches it firmly. Size is omitted from some rows. Given values are once, few, many or a class for expanded clones.

j_gene | v_gene | abundance | d_gene | CDR3aa | CDR3nt
TRBJ2-1 | TRBV5-4 | NA | TRBD2 | CASSLGGKRGNEQFF | TGTGCCAGCAGCTTGGGAGGAAAGCGGGGCAATGAGCAGTTCTTC
TRBJ2-2 | TRBV11-2 | NA | NA | CASSLGGRTNTGELFF | TGTGCCAGCAGCTTAGGGGGCAGAACGAACACCGGGGAGCTGTTTTTT
TRBJ2-5 | TRBV9 | NA | NA | CASSANRDPQETQYF | TGTGCCAGCAGCGCCAACAGGGATCCTCAAGAGACCCAGTACTTC
TRBJ2-1 | TRBV5-1 | NA | TRBD2 | CASSLLASGQRNEQFF | TGCGCCAGCAGCTTGTTAGCTAGCGGGCAAAGAAATGAGCAGTTCTTC
TRBJ1-1 | TRBV5-1 | NA | NA | CASSLEAGMNTEAFF | TGCGCCAGCAGCTTGGAGGCAGGGATGAACACTGAAGCTTTCTTT
TRBJ1-5 | TRBV7-9 | once | TRBD1 | CASSLSGQGNQPQHF | TGTGCCAGCAGCTTATCCGGACAGGGCAATCAGCCCCAGCATTTT
TRBJ1-6 | TRBV5-5 | NA | NA | CASSFSHDGSPLHF | TGTGCCAGCAGCTTTAGCCACGATGGTTCACCCCTCCACTTT
TRBJ1-1 | TRBV5-1 | NA | TRBD1 | CASSSGGTGTEAFF | TGCGCCAGCAGCTCAGGGGGCACGGGAACTGAAGCTTTCTTT
TRBJ1-2 | TRBV4-1 | NA | TRBD1 | CASSQETGIGYGYTF | TGCGCCAGCAGCCAGGAGACAGGGATAGGGTATGGCTACACCTTC
TRBJ2-7 | TRBV28 | NA | NA | CASRGPSYEQYF | TGTGCCAGCAGGGGCCCCTCCTACGAGCAGTACTTC
TRBJ2-7 | TRBV28 | few | TRBD2 | CASTTSDQYEQYF | TGTGCCAGCACAACTAGCGATCAGTACGAGCAGTACTTC
TRBJ2-7 | TRBV19 | NA | NA | CASTRYPKLRYEQYF | TGTGCCAGTACGCGCTACCCAAAGCTCCGGTACGAGCAGTACTTC
TRBJ2-1 | TRBV5-1 | NA | TRBD2 | CASSLGNIAGGATEQFF | TGCGCCAGCAGCTTGGGGAACATAGCGGGAGGGGCCACTGAGCAGTTCTTC
TRBJ1-4 | TRBV19 | NA | NA | CASSRASTNEKLFF | TGTGCCAGTAGTAGAGCCTCAACTAATGAAAAACTGTTTTTT
TRBJ1-2 | TRBV14 | NA | TRBD1 | CASSQGPDRTLRGYTF | TGTGCCAGCAGCCAGGGGCCGGACAGGACCTTAAGGGGCTACACCTTC
TRBJ1-1 | TRBV2 | few | NA | CASSIPGQGNTEAFF | TGTGCCAGCAGTATTCCGGGACAAGGAAACACTGAAGCTTTCTTT
TRBJ2-2 | TRBV7-2 | NA | TRBD2 | CASSLWAGGTAGELFF | TGTGCCAGCAGCTTATGGGCGGGAGGGACGGCCGGGGAGCTGTTTTTT
TRBJ2-1 | TRBV28 | NA | TRBD1 | CASITTGVYNEQFF | TGTGCCAGCATCACCACAGGGGTCTACAATGAGCAGTTCTTC